The present T cell receptor (beta chain) was sequenced within a study of OX40 agonist ivuxolimab in advanced cancers. Study at large: Patients received ivuxolimab, an agonistic anti-OX40 (CD134) antibody. Cancers in dose escalation were hepatocellular, melanoma, renal cell and head and neck. Regarding the study as a whole: CD4+ and CD8+ T cells in blood underwent clonal expansion by week 6 at 0.1 to 3.0 mg/kg. Expanded clones were, on average, more numerous in CD8+ T cells than in CD4+.

Per germline, CDR1 MNHNY and CDR2 SVGAGI (reference sequence). Deletions cut 4 bases from V and 7 bases from J, with 14 bases between. The CDR3 has 15 residues. Generated by immunoSEQ multiplex PCR, the TCRdb table keeps only in-frame clones and is missing some. The top ten hold 15% to 20% of the sample, which has 14,000 or so clones, around 84% seen once. Turning to this clone: As yet, its antigen is unknown.

The chain recombines TRBV6-6 with TRBJ1-6; D is undetermined. This material consisted of CD4+ or CD8+ T cells sorted from blood, taken in a trial of the OX40 agonist ivuxolimab. This TCR derives from an adult with an advanced solid tumor such as melanoma, head and neck, liver or kidney cancer. CDR3 loop: CASSSLDGRNSPLHF. The CDR3 DNA reads TGTGCCAGCAGTTCTTTAGACGGCAGAAATTCACCCCTCCACTTT.